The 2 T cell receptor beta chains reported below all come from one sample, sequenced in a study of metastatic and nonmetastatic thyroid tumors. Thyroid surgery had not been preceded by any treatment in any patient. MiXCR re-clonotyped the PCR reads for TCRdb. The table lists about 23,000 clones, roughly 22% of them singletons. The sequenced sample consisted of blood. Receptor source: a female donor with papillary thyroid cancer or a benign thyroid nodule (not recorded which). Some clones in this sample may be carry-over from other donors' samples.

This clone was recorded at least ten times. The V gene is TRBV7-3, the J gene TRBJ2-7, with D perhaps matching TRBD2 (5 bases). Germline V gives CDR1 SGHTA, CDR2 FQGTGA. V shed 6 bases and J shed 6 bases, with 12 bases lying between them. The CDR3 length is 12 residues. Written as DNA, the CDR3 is TGTGCCAGCAGGTACGGGAATTCCGAGCAGTACTTC. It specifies CASRYGNSEQYF. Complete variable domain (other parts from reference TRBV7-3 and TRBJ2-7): GAGVSQTPSNKVTEKGKYVELRCDPISGHTALYWYRQSLGQGPEFLIYFQGTGAADDSGLPNDRFFAVRPEGSVSTLKIQRTERGDSAVYLCASRYGNSEQYFGPGTRLTVT.

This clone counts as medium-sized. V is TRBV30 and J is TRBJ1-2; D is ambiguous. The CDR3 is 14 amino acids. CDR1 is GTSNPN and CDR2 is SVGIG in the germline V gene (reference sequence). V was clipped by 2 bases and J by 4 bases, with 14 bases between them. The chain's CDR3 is CAWSIQEEVYGYTF. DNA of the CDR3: TGTGCCTGGAGTATCCAAGAGGAGGTCTATGGCTACACCTTC.